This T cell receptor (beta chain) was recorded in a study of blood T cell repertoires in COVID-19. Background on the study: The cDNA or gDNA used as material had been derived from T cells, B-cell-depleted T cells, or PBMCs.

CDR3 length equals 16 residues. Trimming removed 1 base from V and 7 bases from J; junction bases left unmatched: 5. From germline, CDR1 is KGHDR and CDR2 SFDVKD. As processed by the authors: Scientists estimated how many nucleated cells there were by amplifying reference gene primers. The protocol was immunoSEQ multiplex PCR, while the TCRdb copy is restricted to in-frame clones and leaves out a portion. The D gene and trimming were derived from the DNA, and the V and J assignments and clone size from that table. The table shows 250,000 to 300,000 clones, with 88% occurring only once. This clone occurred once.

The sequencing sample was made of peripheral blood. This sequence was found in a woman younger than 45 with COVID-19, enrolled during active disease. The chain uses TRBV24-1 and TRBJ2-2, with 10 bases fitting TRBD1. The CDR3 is CATSDFLGTGVGELFF. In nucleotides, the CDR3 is TGTGCCACCAGTGATTTTCTCGGGACAGGGGTCGGGGAGCTGTTTTTT.